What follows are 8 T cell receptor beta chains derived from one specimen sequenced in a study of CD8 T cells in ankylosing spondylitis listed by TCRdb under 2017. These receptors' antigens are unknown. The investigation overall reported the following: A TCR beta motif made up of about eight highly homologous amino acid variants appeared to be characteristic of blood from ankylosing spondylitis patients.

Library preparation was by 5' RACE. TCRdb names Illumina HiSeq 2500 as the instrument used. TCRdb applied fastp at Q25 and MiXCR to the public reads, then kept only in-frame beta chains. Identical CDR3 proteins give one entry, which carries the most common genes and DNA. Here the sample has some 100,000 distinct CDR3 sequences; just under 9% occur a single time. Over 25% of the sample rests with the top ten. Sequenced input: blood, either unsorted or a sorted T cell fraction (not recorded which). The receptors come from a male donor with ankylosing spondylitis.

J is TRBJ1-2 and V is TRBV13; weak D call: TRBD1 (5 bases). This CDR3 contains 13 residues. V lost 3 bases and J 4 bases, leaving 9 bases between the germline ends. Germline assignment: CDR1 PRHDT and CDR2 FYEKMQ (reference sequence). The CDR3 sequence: CASSLGDGYGYTF. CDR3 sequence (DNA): TGTGCCAGCAGCTTGGGGGACGGCTATGGCTACACCTTC.

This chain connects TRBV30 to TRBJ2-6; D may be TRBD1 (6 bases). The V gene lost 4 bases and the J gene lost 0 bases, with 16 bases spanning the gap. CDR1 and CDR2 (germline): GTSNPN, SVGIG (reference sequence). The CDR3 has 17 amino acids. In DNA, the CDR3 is TGTGCCTGGACTGCAGGACAGCTGATCTCTGGGGCCAACGTCCTGACTTTC. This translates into CAWTAGQLISGANVLTF. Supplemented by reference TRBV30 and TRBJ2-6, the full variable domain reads SQTIHQWPATLVQPVGSPLSLECTVEGTSNPNLYWYRQAAGRGLQLLFYSVGIGQISSEVPQNLSASRPQDRQFILSSKKLLLSDSGFYLCAWTAGQLISGANVLTFGAGSRLTVL.

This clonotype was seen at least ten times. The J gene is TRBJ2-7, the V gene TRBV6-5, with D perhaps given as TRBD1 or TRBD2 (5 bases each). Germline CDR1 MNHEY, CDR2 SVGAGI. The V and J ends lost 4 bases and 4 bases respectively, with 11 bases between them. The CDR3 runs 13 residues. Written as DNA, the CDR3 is TGTGCCAGCAGTTCGGGACGGAATTACGAGCAGTACTTC. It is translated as CASSSGRNYEQYF.

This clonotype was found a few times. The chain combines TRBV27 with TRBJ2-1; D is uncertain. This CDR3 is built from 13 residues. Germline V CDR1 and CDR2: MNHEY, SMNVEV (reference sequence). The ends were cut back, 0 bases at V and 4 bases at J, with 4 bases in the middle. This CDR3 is CASSLSQYNEQFF. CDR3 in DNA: TGTGCCAGCAGTTTATCTCAATACAATGAGCAGTTCTTC.

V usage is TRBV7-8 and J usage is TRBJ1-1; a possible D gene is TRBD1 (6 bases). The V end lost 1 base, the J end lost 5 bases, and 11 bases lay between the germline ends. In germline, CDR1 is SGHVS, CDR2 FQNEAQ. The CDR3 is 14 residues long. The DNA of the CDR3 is TGTGCCAGCAGCTTAGGCCAGGGGTTGACTGAAGCTTTCTTT. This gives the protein CASSLGQGLTEAFF.

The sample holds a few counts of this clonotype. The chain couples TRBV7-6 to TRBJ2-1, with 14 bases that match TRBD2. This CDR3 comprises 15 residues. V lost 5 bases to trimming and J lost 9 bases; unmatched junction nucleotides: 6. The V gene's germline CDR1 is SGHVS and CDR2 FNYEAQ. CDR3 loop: CASSARLAGGPEQFF. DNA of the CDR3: TGTGCCAGCAGCGCTAGACTAGCGGGAGGGCCTGAGCAGTTCTTC. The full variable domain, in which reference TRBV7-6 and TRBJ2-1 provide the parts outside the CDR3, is GAGVSQSPRYKVTKRGQDVALRCDPISGHVSLYWYRQALGQGPEFLTYFNYEAQQDKSGLPNDRFSAERPEGSISTLTIQRTEQRDSAMYRCASSARLAGGPEQFFGPGTRLTVL.

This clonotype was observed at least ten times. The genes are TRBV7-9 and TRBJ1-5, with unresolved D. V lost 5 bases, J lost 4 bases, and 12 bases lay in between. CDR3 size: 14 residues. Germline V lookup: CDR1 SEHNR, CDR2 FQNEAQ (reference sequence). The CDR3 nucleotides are TGTGCCAGCAGCCCGAATGGGGATAATCAGCCCCAGCATTTT. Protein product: CASSPNGDNQPQHF.

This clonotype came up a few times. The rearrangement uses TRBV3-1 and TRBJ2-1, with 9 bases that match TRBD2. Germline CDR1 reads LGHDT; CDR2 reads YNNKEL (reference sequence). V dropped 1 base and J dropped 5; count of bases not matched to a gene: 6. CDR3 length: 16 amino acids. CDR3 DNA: TGTGCCAGCAGCCAAGGGGCTAGCGGGACGAACAATGAGCAGTTCTTC. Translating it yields CASSQGASGTNNEQFF.